This T cell receptor beta chain was captured in a study of blood T cell repertoires in COVID-19. For the study at large: Material from acute and convalescent COVID-19 was sourced from the United States, Italy and Spain.

Trimming pared 0 bases from V and 5 bases from J, leaving 16 bases between. This CDR3 contains 16 residues. The germline V gene has CDR1 SEHNR and CDR2 FQNEAQ (reference sequence). Individuals in the exposed group had encountered a COVID-19 case within 2 weeks preceding study entry. Source study methods: Cell counts per sample came from amplifying reference gene primers. TCRdb keeps only in-frame clones here, not all; method: immunoSEQ multiplex PCR. That table gives V, J and clone size, and the DNA gave D and trimming. The data show approximately 200,000 clones, with over 70% seen just once and about 3.5% held by the top ten.

The sequence came from a woman younger than 45 who had been exposed to COVID-19. The sequencing sample was made of PBMCs or T cells enriched from blood (not recorded which). The V gene is TRBV7-9, the J gene TRBJ2-5; the D gene is possibly TRBD2 (5 bases). DNA of the CDR3: TGTGCCAGCAGCTTAGCGGTTCACGGGTGGAGGGAGACCCAGTACTTC. Its protein is CASSLAVHGWRETQYF.